One T cell receptor beta chain is described in this entry. Its antigen remains unknown. CDR1 and CDR2 from the germline V gene are SEHNR and FQNEAQ (reference sequence). After removal of 4 bases from V and 6 bases from J, the junction contained 11 bases not matched to a gene. The CDR3 runs to 15 residues. This entry belongs to a study of molecular identifiers for immune sequencing clone quantification. Study observations and caveats: For highly expanded clones, sizes could be underestimated when identical TCR molecules share a barcode. Among about a million naive cells, as was reported, spiked Jurkat TCR RNA from one cell was detectable.

Sorting defined naive CD8 T cells as CD8+CD4-CCR7+CD45RA+. TCRdb passed the PCR reads through MiXCR, listing each CDR3 protein once. The sample yields about 510,000 distinct CDR3 sequences, approximately 25% seen once. Sequencing was carried out using naive CD8+ T cells from blood, with Jurkat cell RNA spiked in. This sample's subset: FACS-sorted CD8+CD4-CCR7+CD45RA+ naive T cells. The receptor was derived from a human donor in good health. Some libraries in this study had Jurkat cell RNA spiked in. The V gene is TRBV7-9, the J gene TRBJ2-7; 8 nucleotides agree with TRBD2. CDR3 loop: CASSSPGGTTREQYF. CDR3 sequence (DNA): TGTGCCAGCAGCTCCCCGGGGGGGACCACGCGCGAGCAGTACTTC.